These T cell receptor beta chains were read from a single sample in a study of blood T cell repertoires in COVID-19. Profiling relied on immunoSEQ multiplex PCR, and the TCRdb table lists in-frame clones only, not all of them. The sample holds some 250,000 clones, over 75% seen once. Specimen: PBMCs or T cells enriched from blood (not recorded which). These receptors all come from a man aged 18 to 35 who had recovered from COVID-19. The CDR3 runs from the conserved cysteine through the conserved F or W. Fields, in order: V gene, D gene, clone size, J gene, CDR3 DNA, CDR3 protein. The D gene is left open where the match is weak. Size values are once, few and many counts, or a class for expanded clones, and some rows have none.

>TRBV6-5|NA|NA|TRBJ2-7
TGTGCCAGCAGCGCGGGATACGAGCAGTACTTC
CASSAGYEQYF
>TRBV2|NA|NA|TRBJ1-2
TGTGCCAGCATCCGAGAAAAAGGCGGAGGAGGCTACACCTTC
CASIREKGGGGYTF
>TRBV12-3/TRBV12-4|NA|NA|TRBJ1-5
TGTGCCAGCAGCCTCACAAGCAATCAGCCCCAGCATTTT
CASSLTSNQPQHF
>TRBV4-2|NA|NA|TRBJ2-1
TGTGCCAGCAGCCAAGATCCCGGAACGGGAGTGTTCTTC
CASSQDPGTGVFF
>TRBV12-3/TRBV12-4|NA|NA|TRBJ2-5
TGTGCCAGCAGTCCAGGGGTTTCAGAGACCCAGTACTTC
CASSPGVSETQYF
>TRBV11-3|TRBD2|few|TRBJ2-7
TGTGCCAGCAGCTTAGTTGGGGCGGGAGGCATTTGTGAGCAGTACTTC
CASSLVGAGGICEQYF
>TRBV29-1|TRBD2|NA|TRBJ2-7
TGCAGCGTTGAAGAGGGCGCGGGAGGGTCCTACGAGCAGTACTTC
CSVEEGAGGSYEQYF
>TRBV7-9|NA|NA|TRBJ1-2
TGTGCCAGCAGCCCACAAGGGGGAGCTGGCTACACCTTC
CASSPQGGAGYTF
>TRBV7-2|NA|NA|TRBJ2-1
TGTGCCAGCAGCTTAGATTCGCGGGGACGACTCTACAATGAGCAGTTCTTC
CASSLDSRGRLYNEQFF
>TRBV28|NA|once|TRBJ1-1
TGTGCCAGCAGCGGCGGGGCGAACACTGAAGCTTTCTTT
CASSGGANTEAFF
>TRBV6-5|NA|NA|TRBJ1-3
TGTGCCAGCAGTTACAGGACAGAGATTGGAAACACCATATATTTT
CASSYRTEIGNTIYF
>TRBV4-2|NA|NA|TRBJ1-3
TGTGCCAGCAGCCAAGAAGGCCAGGGGTACGGAAACACCATATATTTT
CASSQEGQGYGNTIYF
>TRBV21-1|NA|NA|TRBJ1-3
TGTGCCAGCAGCAAAGGAGACTCCTTCTCTGGAAACACCATATATTTT
CASSKGDSFSGNTIYF
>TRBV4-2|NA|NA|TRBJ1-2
TGTGCCAGCAGCCAAGCGGGGTTAGCTAACTATGGCTACACCTTC
CASSQAGLANYGYTF
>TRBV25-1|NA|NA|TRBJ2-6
TGTGCCAGCACGGAGGGGTTGGCTGGGGCCAACGTCCTGACTTTC
CASTEGLAGANVLTF
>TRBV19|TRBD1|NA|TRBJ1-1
TGTGCCAGTAGTATCAGGGGGAGCACTGAAGCTTTCTTT
CASSIRGSTEAFF
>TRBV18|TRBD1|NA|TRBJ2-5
TGTGCCAGCTCAAGCCGGGACAGGGTCCCGACCCAGTACTTC
CASSSRDRVPTQYF
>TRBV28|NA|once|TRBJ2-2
TGTGCCAGCAGTCCCGGGACTCCAAACACCGGGGAGCTGTTTTTT
CASSPGTPNTGELFF
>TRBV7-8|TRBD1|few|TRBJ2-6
TGTGCCAGCAGCTTAAAGGTGACAGGGGCTTTTAGCTCTGGGGCCAACGTCCTGACTTTC
CASSLKVTGAFSSGANVLTF
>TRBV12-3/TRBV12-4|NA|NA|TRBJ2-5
TGTGCCAGCAGTTTATCGGGAGAGACCCAGTACTTC
CASSLSGETQYF
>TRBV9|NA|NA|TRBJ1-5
TGTGCCAGTAATGACACCGATCAGCCCCAGCATTTT
CASNDTDQPQHF
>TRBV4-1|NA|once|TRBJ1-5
TGCGCCAGCAGCCAAGATCTATCCCTAGGAGGCAATCAGCCCCAGCATTTT
CASSQDLSLGGNQPQHF
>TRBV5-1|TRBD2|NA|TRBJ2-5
TGCGCCAGCAACCCGGGGTCTAGCGGGTATGTGGCAGAGACCCAGTACTTC
CASNPGSSGYVAETQYF
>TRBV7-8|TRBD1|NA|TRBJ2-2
TGTGCCAGCAGCTACCATCGGGACAGGGAGAACACCGGGGAGCTGTTTTTT
CASSYHRDRENTGELFF
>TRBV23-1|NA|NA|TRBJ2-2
TGCGCCAGCAGTCAAACAGGGCACACCGGGGAGCTGTTTTTT
CASSQTGHTGELFF
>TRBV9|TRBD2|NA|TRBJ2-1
TGTGCCAGCAGCATCGGACTAGCGGATTACAATGAGCAGTTCTTC
CASSIGLADYNEQFF
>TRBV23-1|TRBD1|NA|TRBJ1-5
TGCGCCGCCAGGCGGGACAGGGACGCCGGTCAGCCCCAGCATTTT
CAARRDRDAGQPQHF
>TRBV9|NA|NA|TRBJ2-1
TGTGCCAGCAGCGCGGGACTGACGGCATCCAATGAGCAGTTCTTC
CASSAGLTASNEQFF
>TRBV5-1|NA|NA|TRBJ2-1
TGCGCCAGCAGCTTTGAAGGGGGATTGACGGATGAGCAGTTCTTC
CASSFEGGLTDEQFF
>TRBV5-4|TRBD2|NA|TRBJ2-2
TGTGCCAGCAGCAGAGGACTAGTTATTAACACCGGGGAGCTGTTTTTT
CASSRGLVINTGELFF
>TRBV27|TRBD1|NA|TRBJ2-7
TGTGCCAGCAGTCCGGGACAGGGCGGCTACGAGCAGTACTTC
CASSPGQGGYEQYF
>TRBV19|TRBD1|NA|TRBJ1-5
TGTGCCAGTAGTATAGACGGACAGGGCTTAAATCAGCCCCAGCATTTT
CASSIDGQGLNQPQHF
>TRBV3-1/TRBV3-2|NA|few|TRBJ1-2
TGTGCCAGCAGCCAAGGACAGATCATTAACTATGGCTACACCTTC
CASSQGQIINYGYTF
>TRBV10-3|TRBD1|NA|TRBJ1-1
TGTGCCATCAGACCGAGGGACAGCTTGAACACTGAAGCTTTCTTT
CAIRPRDSLNTEAFF
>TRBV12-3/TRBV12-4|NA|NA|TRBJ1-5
TGTGCCAGCAGTGTTGACAGCCATCAGCCCCAGCATTTT
CASSVDSHQPQHF
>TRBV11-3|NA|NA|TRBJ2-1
TGTGCCAGCAGACTCTACAATGAGCAGTTCTTC
CASRLYNEQFF
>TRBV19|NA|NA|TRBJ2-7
TGTGCCAGTAGGTGGGGACACTTCGGCGAGCAGTACTTC
CASRWGHFGEQYF
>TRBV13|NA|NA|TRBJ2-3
TGTGCCAGCAGCTTAGGTATTAGCGGAAGCACAGATACGCAGTATTTT
CASSLGISGSTDTQYF
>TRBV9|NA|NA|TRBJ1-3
TGTGCCAGCAGCTTACAGGGTTCCTCTGGAAACACCATATATTTT
CASSLQGSSGNTIYF
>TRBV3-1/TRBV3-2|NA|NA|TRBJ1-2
TGTGCCAGCAGCACCCGGGGGTCTGGCTATGGCTACACCTTC
CASSTRGSGYGYTF
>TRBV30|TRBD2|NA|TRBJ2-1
TGTGCCTGGAGTACCGGGACTAGCTCCTACAATGAGCAGTTCTTC
CAWSTGTSSYNEQFF
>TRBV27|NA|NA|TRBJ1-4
TGTGCCAGCAGTTTAGAATTCAGTGAAAAACTGTTTTTT
CASSLEFSEKLFF
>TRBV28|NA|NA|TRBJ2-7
TGTGCCAGCAGACCCGGTGGATCGGGGAGCGAGCAGTACTTC
CASRPGGSGSEQYF
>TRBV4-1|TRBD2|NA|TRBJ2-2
TGCGCCAGCAGCCATGTGACTAGCGGGACGAACACCGGGGAGCTGTTTTTT
CASSHVTSGTNTGELFF
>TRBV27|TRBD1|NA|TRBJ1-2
TGTGCCAGCAGTTTACGGGACAGGGCGGATGGCTACACCTTC
CASSLRDRADGYTF
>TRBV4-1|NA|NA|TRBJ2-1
TGCGCCAGCAGCCAATATAAAGCCCCACTTGGGGCGAGGAGCTCCTACAATGAGCAGTTCTTC
CASSQYKAPLGARSSYNEQFF
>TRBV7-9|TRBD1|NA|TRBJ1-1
TGTGCCAGCAGCCATTGGGACAGTCTGAACACTGAAGCTTTCTTT
CASSHWDSLNTEAFF
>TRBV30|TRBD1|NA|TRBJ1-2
TGTGCCTGGAGTGTGAGGGGGCTCGGCTACACCTTC
CAWSVRGLGYTF
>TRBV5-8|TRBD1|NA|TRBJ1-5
TGTGCCACACGACAGGGGGGCAATAGCAATCAGCCCCAGCATTTT
CATRQGGNSNQPQHF
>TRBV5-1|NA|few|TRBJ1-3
TGCGCCAGCACCAACGGGCTGGACCCCGGAGGTGACACCATATATTTT
CASTNGLDPGGDTIYF
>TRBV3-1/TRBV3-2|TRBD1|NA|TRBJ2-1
TGTGCCAGCAGCCAAGTCTCTCGGACAGGGCAGTTCTTC
CASSQVSRTGQFF
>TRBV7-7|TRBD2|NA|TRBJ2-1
TGTGCTAGCAGTTTTCGACTAGCGGGGGAAGGGACCTACAATGAGCAGTTCTTC
CASSFRLAGEGTYNEQFF